This passage covers 3 T cell receptor beta chains from one sample sequenced in a study of cytomegalovirus exposure and HLA in healthy donors (dated by TCRdb to 2016 to 2017). The method behind the library was the immunoSEQ multiplex PCR assay. For the multiplex PCR, a mixture combining 60 forward primers for TCR Vbeta segments and 13 reverse primers for TCR Jbeta segments was used. Sourced from immuneACCESS, this table was stored by TCRdb with only in-frame sequences that have V and J called. A share of the clones is absent; for the studies checked, an unresolved V gene accounts for under half, and the remainder has no known explanation. Per the sample table, the count is more than 95,000 clones. The ten largest clones take up less than 4.5% of the sample. The sample comprised PBMCs. The source of these receptors is a man aged 40-50 years in good health and CMV-seronegative.

The chain employs TRBV27 and TRBJ1-6; 7 bases fit TRBD1. Germline V CDR1 and CDR2: MNHEY, SMNVEV (reference sequence). The CDR3 length is 15 residues. The V and J ends lost 3 bases and 7 bases, in that order; junction bases with no gene match: 6. The CDR3 here is CASSFSGGGNSPLHF. The CDR3 nucleotides read TGTGCCAGCAGTTTTTCAGGGGGTGGAAATTCACCCCTCCACTTT.

The rearrangement uses TRBV27 and TRBJ2-2, with 10 positions matching TRBD2. Germline assignment: CDR1 MNHEY and CDR2 SMNVEV (reference sequence). After removal of 10 bases from V and 5 bases from J, the junction contained 7 bases not matched to a gene. The CDR3 spans 14 residues. The CDR3 DNA reads as TGTGCCACCAAGCGGGGGGGTTCGACCGGGGAGCTGTTTTTT. It specifies CATKRGGSTGELFF.

This chain uses TRBV7-9 with TRBJ2-2; the D gene is possibly TRBD2 (6 bases). CDR3 length equals 17 residues. Germline V gene sequence: CDR1 SEHNR, CDR2 FQNEAQ (reference sequence). Trimming took off 3 bases at V and 2 bases at J, with 16 bases between the two ends. DNA of the CDR3: TGTGCCAGCAGCTTTGATTGGTTCGGGGGTAACACCGGGGAGCTGTTTTTT. Protein sequence: CASSFDWFGGNTGELFF.